Listed here is a single T cell receptor beta chain. The antigen remains undetermined. This sample is part of a study of blood T cells in healthy people across ages. The study, taken as a whole, reports: When set beside aged donors, long-lived donors presented more naive CD4+ cells and higher diversity.

Trimming removed 0 bases at V and 6 bases at J, with 11 bases between. This CDR3 region has 14 residues. CDR1 and CDR2 (germline): SGDLS, YYNGEE. Sample-barcoded 5' priming and a J-beta primer mix drove a second PCR of about 6 to 12 cycles. TCRdb reprocessed the 5' RACE reads with MiXCR, giving one entry per CDR3 protein. This table has around 800,000 distinct CDR3 sequences, about 42% appearing once. This clonotype was sampled from a man aged 55-75 years in good health. Material: blood. The rearrangement joins TRBV9 to TRBJ2-3, with D possibly called TRBD1 or TRBD2 (5 bases each). The CDR3 sequence: CASSVAGRGDTQYF. The CDR3 DNA follows: TGTGCCAGCAGCGTAGCAGGGCGCGGGGATACGCAGTATTTT.